These 9 T cell receptor beta chains came from one sample sequenced in a study of blood T cell repertoires in COVID-19. TCRdb's copy holds only in-frame clones and misses some; the assay was immunoSEQ multiplex PCR. The sample yields around 140,000 clones, around four fifths seen once. Sequencing was performed on PBMCs or T cells enriched from blood (not recorded which). These receptors were collected from a woman aged 45-65 years with acute COVID-19.

Relative to its sample, this clone is medium-sized. The J gene is TRBJ1-3, the V gene TRBV19; tentative D call: TRBD1 (6 bases). Germline loops: CDR1 LNHDA, CDR2 SQIVND (reference sequence). This CDR3 has 17 amino acids. The V and J ends lost 3 bases and 2 bases respectively, with 17 bases between them. In nucleotides, the CDR3 is TGTGCCAGTAGTATCTCGGACAGTAGGTTAGCTGGAAACACCATATATTTT. Translation: CASSISDSRLAGNTIYF.

Worth noting for this clone: Other DNA sequences in this specimen translate into the identical CDR3. V usage is TRBV3-1 (or the pseudogene TRBV3-2) and J usage is TRBJ2-7; D is possibly TRBD2 (6 bases). This CDR3 is 13 amino acids long. V lost 0 bases to trimming and J lost 4 bases, with 7 bases between them. Germline CDR1 is LGHDT and CDR2 is YNNKEL (reference sequence). The CDR3 protein is CASSQDGRYEQYF. CDR3 DNA: TGTGCCAGCAGCCAAGATGGGAGGTACGAGCAGTACTTC.

The rearrangement joins TRBV4-3 to TRBJ2-7; 10 positions match TRBD2. The CDR3 spans 16 residues. V lost 0 bases to trimming and J lost 3 bases; unmatched junction nucleotides: 5. Per the germline V gene, CDR1 is LGHNA and CDR2 is YSLEER. The CDR3 loop is CASSQDRPSGSYEQYF. CDR3 coding DNA: TGCGCCAGCAGCCAAGATCGTCCTAGCGGGAGCTACGAGCAGTACTTC.

This chain uses TRBV5-1 with TRBJ2-3; TRBD2 agrees at 9 bases. Trimming removed 4 bases from V and 2 bases from J; junction bases left unmatched: 17. Germline V gene sequence: CDR1 SGHRS, CDR2 YFSETQ. The CDR3 is 19 amino acids. The CDR3 protein is CASSPAGIAGDYSTDTQYF. CDR3 DNA: TGCGCCAGCAGCCCGGCGGGAATAGCGGGAGATTATTCCACAGATACGCAGTATTTT.

The CDR3 reads CASSVDRAAEAFF. The CDR3 coding sequence is TGCGCCAGCAGCGTGGACAGGGCGGCTGAAGCTTTCTTT. The chain uses TRBV5-1 and TRBJ1-1; the match to TRBD1 covers 8 bases. From germline, CDR1 is SGHRS and CDR2 YFSETQ. The CDR3 has 13 residues. Trimming removed 4 bases from V and 6 bases from J; junction bases left unmatched: 5.

This clone was seen more than once but under ten times. This chain connects TRBV13 to TRBJ2-3, with unresolved D. Trimming stripped 2 bases from V and 0 bases from J, with 15 bases between. Germline loops: CDR1 PRHDT, CDR2 FYEKMQ (reference sequence). There are 17 residues in the CDR3. CDR3 coding DNA: TGTGCCAGCAGCTTACGGTCCTACGGGTCTAGCACAGATACGCAGTATTTT. Protein: CASSLRSYGSSTDTQYF. Full variable domain (missing parts from reference TRBV13 and TRBJ2-3): AAGVIQSPRHLIKEKRETATLKCYPIPRHDTVYWYQQGPGQDPQFLISFYEKMQSDKGSIPDRFSAQQFSDYHSELNMSSLELGDSALYFCASSLRSYGSSTDTQYFGPGTRLTVL.

The V and J genes are TRBV2 and TRBJ2-7; 9 bases fit TRBD2. Germline trimming cut 7 bases from V and 4 bases from J; bases unmatched to any gene: 8. The CDR3 extends over 14 amino acids. Germline lookup yields CDR1 SNHLY and CDR2 FYNNEI. The CDR3 DNA follows: TGTGCCAGCACGAACAGACTAGCGGTTTACGAGCAGTACTTC. As protein: CASTNRLAVYEQYF.

This chain links TRBV23-1 with TRBJ1-3; perhaps TRBD1 as D (6 bases). TRBV23-1 is assigned to the ORF class and has an uncertain function. The V end lost 7 bases, the J end lost 0 bases, and 22 bases lay between the germline ends. The CDR3 loop spans 18 amino acids. CDR3 loop: CASTLRGKISNSGNTIYF. The CDR3 DNA reads TGCGCCAGCACCCTGAGGGGGAAGATATCTAACTCTGGAAACACCATATATTTT.

This clone was seen more than once but under ten times. This chain joins TRBV11-2 and TRBJ2-2, with a weak D call TRBD1 (6 bases). Germline V lookup: CDR1 SGHAT, CDR2 FQNNGV. The CDR3 contains 14 residues. Trimming pared 1 base from V and 6 bases from J, leaving 9 bases between. Here the CDR3 reads CASSLVQGAGELFF. The DNA for the CDR3 is TGTGCCAGCAGCTTAGTACAGGGTGCCGGGGAGCTGTTTTTT.